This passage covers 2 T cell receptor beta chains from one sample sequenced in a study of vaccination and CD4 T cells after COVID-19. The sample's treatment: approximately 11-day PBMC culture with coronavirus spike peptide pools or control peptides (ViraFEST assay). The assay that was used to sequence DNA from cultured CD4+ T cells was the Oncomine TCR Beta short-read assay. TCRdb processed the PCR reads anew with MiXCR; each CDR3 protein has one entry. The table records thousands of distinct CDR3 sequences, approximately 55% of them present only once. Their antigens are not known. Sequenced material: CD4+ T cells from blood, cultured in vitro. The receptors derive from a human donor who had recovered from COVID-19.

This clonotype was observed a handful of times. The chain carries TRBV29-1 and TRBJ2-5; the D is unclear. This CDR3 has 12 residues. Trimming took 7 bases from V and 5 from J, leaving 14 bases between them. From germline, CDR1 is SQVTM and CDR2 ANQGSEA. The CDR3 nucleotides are TGCAGCGCCCGGGTCTCCCCTGAGACCCAGTACTTC. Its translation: CSARVSPETQYF.

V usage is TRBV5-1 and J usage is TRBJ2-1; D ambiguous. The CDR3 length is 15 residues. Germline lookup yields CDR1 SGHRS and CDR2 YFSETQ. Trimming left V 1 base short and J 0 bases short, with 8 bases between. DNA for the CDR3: TGCGCCAGCAGCTTGAGTCCAACCTCCTACAATGAGCAGTTCTTC. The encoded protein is CASSLSPTSYNEQFF.